This T cell receptor beta chain came from a study of blood T cell repertoires in COVID-19. Looking at the study overall: Samples taken during acute and convalescent COVID-19 were collected in the United States, Italy and Spain.

V was shortened by 0 bases and J by 8 bases, with 8 bases between the two germline ends. Per germline, CDR1 LGHNA and CDR2 YSLEER. The CDR3 is made up of 13 amino acids. The repertoire was sequenced with immunoSEQ multiplex PCR; TCRdb's copy has only in-frame clones and lacks some. Of about 230,000 clones in the sample, 70% to 90% were seen once. The sample comprised peripheral blood. V usage is TRBV4-3 and J usage is TRBJ2-1; D unresolved. This clonotype was sampled from a woman aged 65 to 85 with active or convalescent COVID-19. The CDR3, as DNA: TGCGCCAGCAGCCAAGAGAGCGTCGATGAGCAGTTCTTC. Protein sequence: CASSQESVDEQFF.